The 14 T cell receptor beta chains below were found in one sample sequenced in a study of OX40 agonist ivuxolimab in advanced cancers. The assay was immunoSEQ multiplex PCR, and TCRdb's table has in-frame clones only and misses some. The sample yields 65,000 to 85,000 clones, 92% seen once. This sample comprised CD4+ or CD8+ T cells sorted from blood, obtained in a trial of the OX40 agonist ivuxolimab. The source of these receptors is an adult with an advanced solid tumor such as melanoma, head and neck, liver or kidney cancer.

The V call is TRBV9, the J call TRBJ1-1; 7 bases match TRBD1. V lost 0 bases, J lost 1 base, and 3 bases stayed unmatched. This CDR3 has 15 amino acids. Per germline, CDR1 SGDLS and CDR2 YYNGEE. CDR3 in DNA: TGTGCCAGCAGCGTAGGAGGGGGCTGGAACACTGAAGCTTTCTTT. It is translated as CASSVGGGWNTEAFF.

The CDR3 region has the DNA TGTGCCAGCAGTCGACAGGGGGATTCACGGGGGAGTCTCCACGAGCAGTACTTC. Amino acid sequence: CASSRQGDSRGSLHEQYF. V usage is TRBV27 and J usage is TRBJ2-7; 9 nucleotides align to TRBD1. The CDR3 has 18 amino acids. J lost 5 bases, V lost 5 bases, and 19 bases had no gene match. The germline gives CDR1 MNHEY, CDR2 SMNVEV (reference sequence).

The chain links TRBV10-1 to TRBJ2-2, with D unresolved. CDR3 length: 15 amino acids. CDR1 and CDR2 from the germline V gene are WNHNN and SYGVQD (reference sequence). V gave up 3 bases and J gave up 0 bases, with 8 bases separating them. The CDR3 bases are TGCGCCAGCAGTGAATCCCAAGCGAACACCGGGGAGCTGTTTTTT. It codes for CASSESQANTGELFF.

The chain has TRBV6-6 and TRBJ1-1, with TRBD1 as a possible D gene (6 bases). Between the trimmed V and J ends, which lost 3 bases and 1 base, there was a span of 12 bases. In germline, CDR1 is MNHNY, CDR2 SVGAGI (reference sequence). This CDR3 spans 15 amino acids. CDR3: CASSYHKGGNTEAFF. The CDR3 DNA sequence: TGTGCCAGCAGTTATCATAAGGGGGGGAACACTGAAGCTTTCTTT.

This chain links TRBV5-1 with TRBJ2-1; D call uncertain. The germline CDR1 and CDR2 sequences are SGHRS and YFSETQ. V shed 4 bases and J shed 7 bases, with 9 bases lying between them. The CDR3 loop spans 12 amino acids. This chain's CDR3 is CASSQPENEQFF. The CDR3 region has the DNA TGCGCCAGCAGCCAGCCAGAGAATGAGCAGTTCTTC. Full variable domain (remainder filled in from reference TRBV5-1 and TRBJ2-1): KAGVTQTPRYLIKTRGQQVTLSCSPISGHRSVSWYQQTPGQGLQFLFEYFSETQRNKGNFPGRFSGRQFSNSRSEMNVSTLELGDSALYLCASSQPENEQFFGPGTRLTVL.

The chain employs TRBV19 and TRBJ1-2; TRBD1 might be the D (6 bases). The CDR3 is made up of 15 amino acids. The V end lost 8 bases, the J end lost 3 bases, and 19 bases lay between the germline ends. Germline CDR1 and CDR2: LNHDA and SQIVND (reference sequence). In DNA form, the CDR3 reads TGTGCCAGTTCGAGGACAGCCAACCAAGACTATGGCTACACCTTC. Its translation: CASSRTANQDYGYTF.

This chain uses TRBV6-6 with TRBJ2-7; 8 bases map to TRBD2. Germline V gene sequence: CDR1 MNHNY, CDR2 SVGAGI (reference sequence). This CDR3 has 16 amino acids. J gave up 7 bases and V 0 bases, and 11 bases lay outside the gene matches. The DNA of the CDR3 is TGTGCCAGCAGTTACTCCCCGGGACTAGACGCTTTGGAGCAGTACTTC. It yields the protein CASSYSPGLDALEQYF.

V usage is TRBV2 and J usage is TRBJ1-6; TRBD1 is a possible D gene (5 bases). Between the trimmed V and J ends, which lost 2 bases and 9 bases, there was a span of 8 bases. Germline values: CDR1 SNHLY, CDR2 FYNNEI. The CDR3 runs 13 residues. The CDR3 DNA is TGTGCCAGCAGTGAACAGGGCGTTTCACCCCTCCACTTT. Amino acids: CASSEQGVSPLHF.

Here the CDR3 reads CASSYGQVFLYEQYF. The CDR3 DNA reads TGTGCCAGCAGTTACGGGCAAGTTTTCCTCTACGAGCAGTACTTC. The chain recombines TRBV6-5 with TRBJ2-7; D uncertain. V lost 2 bases and J lost 3, with 14 bases in between. Germline CDR1 is MNHEY and CDR2 is SVGAGI. The CDR3 has 15 residues.

V usage is TRBV2 and J usage is TRBJ2-5; 9 nucleotides match TRBD2. CDR1 is SNHLY, CDR2 FYNNEI, per germline. J gave up 5 bases and V 7 bases, and 14 bases lay outside the gene matches. This CDR3 has 16 amino acids. CDR3 DNA: TGTGCCAGCACCGCCGGGGGGCGGGGGGGCAGGGAGACCCAGTACTTC. Translated, it gives CASTAGGRGGRETQYF. Combining the CDR3 with reference TRBV2 and TRBJ2-5 gives the whole variable domain EPEVTQTPSHQVTQMGQEVILRCVPISNHLYFYWYRQILGQKVEFLVSFYNNEISEKSEIFDDQFSVERPDGSNFTLKIRSTKLEDSAMYFCASTAGGRGGRETQYFGPGTRLLVL.

The V and J genes are TRBV2 and TRBJ1-2; TRBD1 is a possible D gene (6 bases). Per germline, CDR1 SNHLY and CDR2 FYNNEI. This CDR3 has 15 amino acids. Between the trimmed V and J ends, which lost 6 bases and 6 bases, there was a span of 20 bases. CDR3 nucleotides: TGTGCCAGCAGCAAGGGGCTACAGGGAGGAAATGGCTACACCTTC. This codes for CASSKGLQGGNGYTF.

The gene calls are TRBV6-6 and TRBJ1-2; D unresolved. Germline values: CDR1 MNHNY, CDR2 SVGAGI (reference sequence). The CDR3 contains 10 residues. Trimming took off 2 bases at V and 8 bases at J, with 3 bases between the two ends. CDR3 protein: CASSYDGYTF. The CDR3 DNA reads TGTGCCAGCAGTTACGACGGCTACACCTTC.

V usage is TRBV10-2 and J usage is TRBJ2-3, with TRBD1 matching 9 bases. This CDR3 is built from 16 residues. Trimming cost V 1 base and J 4 bases; bases outside gene matches: 6. CDR1 and CDR2 (germline): WSHSY, SAAADI. The CDR3 DNA reads as TGCGCCAGCAGTGAGTTTGGACAGGGGACCGCAGATACGCAGTATTTT. It is translated as CASSEFGQGTADTQYF.

The rearrangement links TRBV7-9 to TRBJ1-1; D perhaps matches TRBD1 (6 bases). V was trimmed by 5 bases and J by 4 bases, leaving 11 bases between them. This CDR3 contains 13 residues. The V gene's germline CDR1 is SEHNR and CDR2 FQNEAQ (reference sequence). CDR3 protein: CASSQTGTTEAFF. In DNA form, the CDR3 reads TGTGCCAGCAGCCAGACAGGAACCACTGAAGCTTTCTTT.